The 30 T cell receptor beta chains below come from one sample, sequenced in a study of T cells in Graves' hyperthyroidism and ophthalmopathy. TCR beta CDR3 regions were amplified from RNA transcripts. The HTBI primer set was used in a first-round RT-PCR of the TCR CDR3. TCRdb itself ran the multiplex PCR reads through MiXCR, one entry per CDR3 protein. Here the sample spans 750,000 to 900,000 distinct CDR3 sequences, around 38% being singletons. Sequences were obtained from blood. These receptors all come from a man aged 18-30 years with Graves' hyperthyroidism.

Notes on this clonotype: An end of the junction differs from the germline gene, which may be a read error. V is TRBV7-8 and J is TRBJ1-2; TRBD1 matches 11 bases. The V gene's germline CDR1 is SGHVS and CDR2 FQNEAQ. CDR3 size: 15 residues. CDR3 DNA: TGTGCCGGCAGCGGGGGGGGGACAGGGGGCTATGGCTACACCTTC. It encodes CAGSGGGTGGYGYTF. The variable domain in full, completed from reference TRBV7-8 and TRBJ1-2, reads GAGVSQSPRYKVAKRGQDVALRCDPISGHVSLFWYQQALGQGPEFLTYFQNEAQLDKSGLPSDRFFAERPEGSVSTLKIQRTQQEDSAVYLCAGSGGGTGGYGYTFGSGTRLTVV.

The CDR3 loop is CASTRLSGANVLTF. CDR3 nucleotide sequence: TGTGCCAGTACCCGGCTCTCTGGGGCCAACGTCCTGACTTTC. The chain joins TRBV19 to TRBJ2-6; D unresolved. Trimming took off 7 bases at V and 0 bases at J, with 7 bases between the two ends. CDR1 LNHDA and CDR2 SQIVND come from the germline V gene (reference sequence). There are 14 residues in the CDR3.

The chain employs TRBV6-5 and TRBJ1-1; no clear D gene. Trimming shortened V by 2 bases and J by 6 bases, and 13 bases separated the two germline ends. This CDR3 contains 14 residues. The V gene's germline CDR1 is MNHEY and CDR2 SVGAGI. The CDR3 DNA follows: TGTGCCAGCAGTTACGTAGGGTTGGGCGCTGAAGCTTTCTTT. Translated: CASSYVGLGAEAFF.

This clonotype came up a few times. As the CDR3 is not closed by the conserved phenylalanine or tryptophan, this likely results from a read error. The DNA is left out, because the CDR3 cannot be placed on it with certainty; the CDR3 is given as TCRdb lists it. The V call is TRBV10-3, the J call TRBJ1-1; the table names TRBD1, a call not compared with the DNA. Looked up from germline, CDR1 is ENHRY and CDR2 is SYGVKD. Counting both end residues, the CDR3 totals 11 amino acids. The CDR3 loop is CAISGGPGHLS.

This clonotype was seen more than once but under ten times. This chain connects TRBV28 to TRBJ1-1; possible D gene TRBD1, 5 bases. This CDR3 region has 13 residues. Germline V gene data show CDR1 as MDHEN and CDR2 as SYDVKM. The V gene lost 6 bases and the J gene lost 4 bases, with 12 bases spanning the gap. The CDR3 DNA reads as TGTGCCAGCAGCATGGGACGGGTCACTGAAGCTTTCTTT. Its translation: CASSMGRVTEAFF. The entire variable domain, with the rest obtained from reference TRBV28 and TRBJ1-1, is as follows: DVKVTQSSRYLVKRTGEKVFLECVQDMDHENMFWYRQDPGLGLRLIYFSYDVKMKEKGDIPEGYSVSREKKERFSLILESASTNQTSMYLCASSMGRVTEAFFGQGTRLTVV.

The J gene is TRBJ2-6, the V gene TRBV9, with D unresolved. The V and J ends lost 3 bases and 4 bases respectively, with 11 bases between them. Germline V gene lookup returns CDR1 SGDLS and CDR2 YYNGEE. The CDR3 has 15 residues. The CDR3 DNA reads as TGTGCCAGCAGCGCCGAATGGTGGGGGGCCAACGTCCTGACTTTC. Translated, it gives CASSAEWWGANVLTF.

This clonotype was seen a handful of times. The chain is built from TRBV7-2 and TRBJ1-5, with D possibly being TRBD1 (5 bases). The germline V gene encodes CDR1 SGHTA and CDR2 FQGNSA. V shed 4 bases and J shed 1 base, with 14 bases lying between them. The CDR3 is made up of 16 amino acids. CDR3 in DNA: TGTGCCAGCAGCTCCCTCAGGGTTTTGAGCAATCAGCCCCAGCATTTT. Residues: CASSSLRVLSNQPQHF. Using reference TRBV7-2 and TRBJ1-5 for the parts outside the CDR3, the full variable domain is GAGVSQSPSNKVTEKGKDVELRCDPISGHTALYWYRQSLGQGLEFLIYFQGNSAPDKSGLPSDRFSAERTGGSVSTLTIQRTQQEDSAVYLCASSSLRVLSNQPQHFGDGTRLSIL.

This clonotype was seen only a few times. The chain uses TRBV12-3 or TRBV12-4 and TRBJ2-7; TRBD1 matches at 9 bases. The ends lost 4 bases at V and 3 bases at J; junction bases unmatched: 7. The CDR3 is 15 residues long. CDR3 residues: CASSSFRDRDYEQYF. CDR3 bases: TGTGCCAGCAGTTCCTTCCGGGACAGGGACTACGAGCAGTACTTC.

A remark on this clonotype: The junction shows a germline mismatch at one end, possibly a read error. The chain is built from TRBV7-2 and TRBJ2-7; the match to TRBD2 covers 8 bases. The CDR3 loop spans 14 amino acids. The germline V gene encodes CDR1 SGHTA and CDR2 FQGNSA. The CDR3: CASTVAGTVYGQYF. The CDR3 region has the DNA TGTGCCAGCACCGTAGCGGGGACGGTCTACGGGCAGTACTTC.

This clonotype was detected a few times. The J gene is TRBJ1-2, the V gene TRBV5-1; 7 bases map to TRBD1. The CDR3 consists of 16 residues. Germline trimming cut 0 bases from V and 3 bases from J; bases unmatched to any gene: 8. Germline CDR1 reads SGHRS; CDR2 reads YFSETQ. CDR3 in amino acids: CASSLARQGNYYGYTF. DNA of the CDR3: TGCGCCAGCAGCTTGGCCCGACAGGGCAACTACTATGGCTACACCTTC. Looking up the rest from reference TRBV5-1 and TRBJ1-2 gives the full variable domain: KAGVTQTPRYLIKTRGQQVTLSCSPISGHRSVSWYQQTPGQGLQFLFEYFSETQRNKGNFPGRFSGRQFSNSRSEMNVSTLELGDSALYLCASSLARQGNYYGYTFGSGTRLTVV.

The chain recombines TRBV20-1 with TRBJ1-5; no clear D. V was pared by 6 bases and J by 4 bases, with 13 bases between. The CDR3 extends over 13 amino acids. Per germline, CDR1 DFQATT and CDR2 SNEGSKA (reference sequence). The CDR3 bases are TGCAGTGCCTCAAGGACGGGGAATCAGCCCCAGCATTTT. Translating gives CSASRTGNQPQHF.

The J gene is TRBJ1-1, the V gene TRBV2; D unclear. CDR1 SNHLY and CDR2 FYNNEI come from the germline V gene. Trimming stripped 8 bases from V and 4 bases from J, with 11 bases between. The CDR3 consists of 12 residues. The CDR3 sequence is CASCPATTEAFF. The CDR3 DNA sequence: TGTGCCAGCTGTCCGGCGACCACTGAAGCTTTCTTT.

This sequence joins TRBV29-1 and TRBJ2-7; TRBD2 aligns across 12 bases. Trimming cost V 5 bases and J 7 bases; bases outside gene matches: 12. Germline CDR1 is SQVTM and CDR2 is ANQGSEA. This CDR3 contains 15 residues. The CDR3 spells CSVPPSGGASNEQYF. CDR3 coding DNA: TGCAGCGTTCCTCCTAGCGGGGGGGCAAGCAATGAGCAGTACTTC.

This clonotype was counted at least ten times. CDR3 region: CASSVYPTGRSPLHF. CDR3 DNA: TGTGCCAGCAGCGTTTACCCGACAGGGCGGTCACCCCTCCACTTT. The rearrangement joins TRBV2 to TRBJ1-6, with TRBD1 matching over 7 bases. Trimming removed 6 bases from V and 10 bases from J; junction bases left unmatched: 12. The CDR3 has 15 amino acids. Germline CDR1 SNHLY, CDR2 FYNNEI.

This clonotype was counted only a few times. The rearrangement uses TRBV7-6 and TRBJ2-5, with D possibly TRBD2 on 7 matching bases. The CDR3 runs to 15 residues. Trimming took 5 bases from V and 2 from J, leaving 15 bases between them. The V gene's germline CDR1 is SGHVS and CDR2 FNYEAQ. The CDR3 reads CASSQEGGRQETQYF. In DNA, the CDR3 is TGTGCCAGCAGCCAAGAGGGGGGGAGACAAGAGACCCAGTACTTC.

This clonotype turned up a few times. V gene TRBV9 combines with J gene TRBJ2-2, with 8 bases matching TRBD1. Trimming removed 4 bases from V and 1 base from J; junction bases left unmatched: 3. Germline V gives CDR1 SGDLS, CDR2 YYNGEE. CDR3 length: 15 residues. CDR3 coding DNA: TGTGCCAGCAGCTACGGGACAGGGAACACCGGGGAGCTGTTTTTT. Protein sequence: CASSYGTGNTGELFF.

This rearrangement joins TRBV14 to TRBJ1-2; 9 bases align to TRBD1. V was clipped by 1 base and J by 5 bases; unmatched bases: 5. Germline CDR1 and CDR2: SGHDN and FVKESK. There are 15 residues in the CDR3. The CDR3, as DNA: TGTGCCAGCAGCCAAGCCGGGACAGGGCAATATGGCTACACCTTC. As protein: CASSQAGTGQYGYTF.

The CDR3 DNA reads as TGTGCCAGCAGCCCAGATTGGTACAAGCAAGAGACCCAGTACTTC. Amino acid sequence: CASSPDWYKQETQYF. V is TRBV7-2 and J is TRBJ2-5; D not resolved. CDR3 length: 15 amino acids. Germline CDR1 and CDR2: SGHTA and FQGNSA. Trimming took 5 bases from V and 2 from J, leaving 15 bases between them.

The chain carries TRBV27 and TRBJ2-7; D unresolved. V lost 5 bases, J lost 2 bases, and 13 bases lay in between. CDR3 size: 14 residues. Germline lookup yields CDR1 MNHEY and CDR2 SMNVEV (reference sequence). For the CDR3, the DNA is TGTGCCAGCAGTGAATTGGGGATTACCTACGAGCAGTACTTC. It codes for CASSELGITYEQYF.

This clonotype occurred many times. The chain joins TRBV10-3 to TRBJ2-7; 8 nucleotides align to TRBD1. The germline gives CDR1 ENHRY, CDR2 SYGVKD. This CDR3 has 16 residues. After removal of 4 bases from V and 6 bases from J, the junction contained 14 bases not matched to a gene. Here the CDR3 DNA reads TGTGCCATCAGTGTTAGAAGCGGACAGGGTTTGCGCGAGCAGTACTTC. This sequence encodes CAISVRSGQGLREQYF.

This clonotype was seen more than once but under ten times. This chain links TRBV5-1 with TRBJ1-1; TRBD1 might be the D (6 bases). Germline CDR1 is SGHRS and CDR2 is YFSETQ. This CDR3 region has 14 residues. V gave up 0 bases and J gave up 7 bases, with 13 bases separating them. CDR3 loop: CASSLGENRVEAFF. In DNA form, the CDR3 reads TGCGCCAGCAGCTTGGGGGAGAACAGGGTTGAAGCTTTCTTT.

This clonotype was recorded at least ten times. The DNA of the CDR3 is TGTGCCATCAGTGACCTAGCGGGAAGCACCGGGGAGCTGTTTTTT. It is translated as CAISDLAGSTGELFF. This sequence joins TRBV10-3 and TRBJ2-2; 9 positions match TRBD2. V lost 3 bases and J lost 4; bases outside the gene matches: 3. Per germline, CDR1 ENHRY and CDR2 SYGVKD. The CDR3 extends over 15 amino acids.

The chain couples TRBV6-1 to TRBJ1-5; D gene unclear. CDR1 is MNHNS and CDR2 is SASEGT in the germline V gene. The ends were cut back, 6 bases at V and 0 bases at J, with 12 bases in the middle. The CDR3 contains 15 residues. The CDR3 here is CASSTRAYSNQPQHF. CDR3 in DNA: TGTGCCAGCAGCACCCGGGCTTATAGCAATCAGCCCCAGCATTTT.

The CDR3, as DNA: TGCGCCAGCACTAGAGGACGGGGATATACCGGGGAGCTGTTTTTT. Residues: CASTRGRGYTGELFF. V gene TRBV10-2 combines with J gene TRBJ2-2; TRBD2 might be the D (5 bases). Germline V gene sequence: CDR1 WSHSY, CDR2 SAAADI. This CDR3 is built from 15 residues. With 7 bases removed from V and 5 bases from J, the gap between germline ends came to 17 bases.

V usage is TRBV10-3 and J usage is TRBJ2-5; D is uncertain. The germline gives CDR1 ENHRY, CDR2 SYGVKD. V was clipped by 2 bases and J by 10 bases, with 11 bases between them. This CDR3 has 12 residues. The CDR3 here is CAISEPKGSQYF. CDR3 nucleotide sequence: TGTGCCATCAGTGAGCCGAAGGGAAGCCAGTACTTC.

CDR3 nucleotide sequence: TGCAGTGCCACGGAGGAGCCAGGATCCATGAACACTGAAGCTTTCTTT. Amino acid sequence: CSATEEPGSMNTEAFF. This chain uses TRBV20-1 with TRBJ1-1; no clear D. The CDR3 has 16 residues. Germline V gives CDR1 DFQATT, CDR2 SNEGSKA (reference sequence). Trimming pared 6 bases from V and 0 bases from J, leaving 20 bases between.

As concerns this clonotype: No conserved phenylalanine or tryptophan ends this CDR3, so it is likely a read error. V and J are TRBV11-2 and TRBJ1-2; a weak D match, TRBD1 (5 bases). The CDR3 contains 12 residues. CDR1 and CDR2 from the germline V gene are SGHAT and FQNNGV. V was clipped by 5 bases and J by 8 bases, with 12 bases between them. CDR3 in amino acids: CASSPGTSGYTL. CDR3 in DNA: TGTGCCAGCAGCCCCGGGACTAGCGGCTACACCCTC.

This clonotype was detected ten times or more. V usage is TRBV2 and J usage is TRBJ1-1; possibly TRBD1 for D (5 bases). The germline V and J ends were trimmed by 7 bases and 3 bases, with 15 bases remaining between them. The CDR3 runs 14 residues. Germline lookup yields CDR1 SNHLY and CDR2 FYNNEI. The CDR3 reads CASNLDREYTEAFF. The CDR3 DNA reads TGTGCCAGCAACCTAGACAGAGAGTACACTGAAGCTTTCTTT.

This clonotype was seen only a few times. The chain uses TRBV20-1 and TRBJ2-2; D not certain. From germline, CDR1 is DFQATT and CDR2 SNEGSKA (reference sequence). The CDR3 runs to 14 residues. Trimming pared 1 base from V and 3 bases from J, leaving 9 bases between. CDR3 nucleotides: TGCAGTGCTAGAGGGGTATATGACACCGGGGAGCTGTTTTTT. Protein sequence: CSARGVYDTGELFF.

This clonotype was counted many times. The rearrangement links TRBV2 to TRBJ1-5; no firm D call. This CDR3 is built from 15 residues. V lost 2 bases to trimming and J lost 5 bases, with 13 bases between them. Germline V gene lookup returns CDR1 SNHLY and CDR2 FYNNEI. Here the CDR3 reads CASSENTGGDQPQHF. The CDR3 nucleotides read TGTGCCAGCAGTGAAAACACCGGTGGGGATCAGCCCCAGCATTTT. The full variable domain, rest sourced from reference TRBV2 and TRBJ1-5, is EPEVTQTPSHQVTQMGQEVILRCVPISNHLYFYWYRQILGQKVEFLVSFYNNEISEKSEIFDDQFSVERPDGSNFTLKIRSTKLEDSAMYFCASSENTGGDQPQHFGDGTRLSIL.